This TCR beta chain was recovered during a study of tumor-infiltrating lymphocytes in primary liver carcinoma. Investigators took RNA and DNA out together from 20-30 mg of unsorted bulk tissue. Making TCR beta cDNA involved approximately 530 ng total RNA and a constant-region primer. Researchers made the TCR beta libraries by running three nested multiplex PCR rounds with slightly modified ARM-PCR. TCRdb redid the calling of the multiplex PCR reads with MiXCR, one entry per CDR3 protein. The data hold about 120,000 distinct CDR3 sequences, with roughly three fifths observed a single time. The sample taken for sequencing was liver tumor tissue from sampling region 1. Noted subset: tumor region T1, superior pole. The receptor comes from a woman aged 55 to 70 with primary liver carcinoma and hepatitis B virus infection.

The CDR3 DNA is TGCGCCAGCAGCCAAGCCAATAGGTACACCTTC. Translating gives CASSQANRYTF. This chain uses TRBV4-1 with TRBJ1-2; no clear D. Trimming took 1 base from V and 11 from J, leaving 8 bases between them. This CDR3 has 11 residues. CDR1 and CDR2 from the germline V gene are MGHRA and YSYEKL.